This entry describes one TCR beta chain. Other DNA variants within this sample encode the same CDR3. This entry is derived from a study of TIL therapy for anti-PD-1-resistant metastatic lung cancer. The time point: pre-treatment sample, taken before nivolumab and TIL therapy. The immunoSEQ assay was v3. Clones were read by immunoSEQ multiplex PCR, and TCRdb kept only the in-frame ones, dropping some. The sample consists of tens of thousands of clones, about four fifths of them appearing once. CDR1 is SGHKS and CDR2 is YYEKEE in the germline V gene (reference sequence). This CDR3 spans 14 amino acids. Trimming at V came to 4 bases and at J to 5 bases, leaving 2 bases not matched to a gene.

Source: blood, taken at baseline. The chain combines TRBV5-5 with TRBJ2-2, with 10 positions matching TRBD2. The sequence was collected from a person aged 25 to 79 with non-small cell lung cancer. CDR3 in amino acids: CASSVLAGTGELFF. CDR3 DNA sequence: TGTGCCAGCAGCGTACTAGCGGGAACCGGGGAGCTGTTTTTT.